This TCR beta chain was profiled in a study of a mutant IDH1 vaccine in newly diagnosed glioma. Study as a whole: Beginning 4-6 weeks after radiotherapy alone, or with temozolomide cycles, vaccination took place. Week 35 held visit V12, while week 47 held visit V13.

Some clones are missing from TCRdb's copy, which holds only in-frame ones; the method was immunoSEQ multiplex PCR. The table lists approximately 50,000 clones, 83% of them singletons. The V and J ends lost 11 bases and 5 bases, in that order; junction bases with no gene match: 6. From germline, CDR1 is SNHLY and CDR2 FYNNEI. The CDR3 runs to 12 residues. Concerning this clone itself: Its antigen remains unidentified.

Time point in this sample: week 47, end of study. One vaccine dose held 300 ug of mutant IDH1 20-mer peptide and came with topical imiquimod. General observations from the study: Immune responses induced by vaccination arose in 93.3% of the patients.

Specimen: PBMCs, collected from a glioma patient whose treatment included an IDH1 peptide vaccine. The receptor's source is a woman aged 45-59 years with glioma. The gene calls are TRBV2 and TRBJ2-7; 10 positions match TRBD1. This CDR3 is CAGRTGGNEQYF. DNA of the CDR3: TGTGCCGGAAGGACAGGGGGTAACGAGCAGTACTTC.